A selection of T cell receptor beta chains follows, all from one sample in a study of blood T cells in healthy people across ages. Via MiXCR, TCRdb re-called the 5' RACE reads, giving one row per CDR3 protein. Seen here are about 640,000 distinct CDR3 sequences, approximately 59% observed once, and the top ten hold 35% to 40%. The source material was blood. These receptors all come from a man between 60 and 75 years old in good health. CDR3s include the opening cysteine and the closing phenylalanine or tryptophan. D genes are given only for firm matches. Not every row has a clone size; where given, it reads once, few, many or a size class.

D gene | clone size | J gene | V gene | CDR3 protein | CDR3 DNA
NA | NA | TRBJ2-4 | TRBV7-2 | CASSSTRGDIQYF | TGTGCCAGCAGCTCGACTAGGGGGGACATTCAGTACTTC
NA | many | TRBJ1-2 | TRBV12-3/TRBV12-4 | CASSLGLYGYTF | TGTGCCAGCAGTTTAGGTCTCTATGGCTACACCTTC
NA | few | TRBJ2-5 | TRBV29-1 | CSVESHLQETQYF | TGCAGCGTTGAGTCTCACTTACAAGAGACCCAGTACTTC
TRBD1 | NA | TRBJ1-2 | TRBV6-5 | CASSYSKRGPGYGYTF | TGTGCCAGCAGTTACTCGAAGAGGGGGCCGGGCTATGGCTACACCTTC
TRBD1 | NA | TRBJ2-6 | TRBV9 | CASSVGQGKGANVLTF | TGTGCCAGCAGCGTAGGACAGGGGAAAGGGGCCAACGTCCTGACTTTC
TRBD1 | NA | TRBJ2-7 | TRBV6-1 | CASNGATTGSYEQYF | TGTGCCAGCAACGGGGCAACGACAGGGTCCTACGAGCAGTACTTC
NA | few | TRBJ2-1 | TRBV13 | CASRNQREQFF | TGTGCCAGCAGGAATCAGCGGGAGCAGTTCTTC
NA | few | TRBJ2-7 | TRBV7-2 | CASSLVGRTTFYEQYF | TGTGCCAGCAGCTTAGTCGGCAGGACCACATTCTACGAGCAGTACTTC
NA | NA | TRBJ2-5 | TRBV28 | CATLARRVGETQYF | TGTGCCACCCTTGCCCGACGCGTCGGAGAGACCCAGTACTTC
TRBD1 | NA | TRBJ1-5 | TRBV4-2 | CASGDRDGNQPQHF | TGTGCCAGCGGGGACAGGGACGGCAATCAGCCCCAGCATTTT
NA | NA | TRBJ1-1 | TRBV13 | CASSGGGENTEAFF | TGTGCCAGCAGCGGAGGGGGGGAAAATACTGAAGCTTTCTTT
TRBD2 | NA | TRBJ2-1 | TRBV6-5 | CASSYSGGGVRNEQFF | TGTGCCAGCAGTTACAGCGGGGGGGGCGTTCGGAATGAGCAGTTCTTC
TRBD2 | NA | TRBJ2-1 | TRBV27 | CASSFSTSGVNEQFF | TGTGCCAGCAGTTTTTCAACTAGCGGGGTCAATGAGCAGTTCTTC
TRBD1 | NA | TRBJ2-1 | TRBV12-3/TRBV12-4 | CASRATGASSYNEQFF | TGTGCCAGCAGGGCCACAGGGGCTTCCTCCTACAATGAGCAGTTCTTC
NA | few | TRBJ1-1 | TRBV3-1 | CASSQDQASRAFF | TGTGCCAGCAGCCAAGATCAGGCGTCGAGGGCTTTCTTT
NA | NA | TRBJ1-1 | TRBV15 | CATSRDPITNTEAFF | TGTGCCACCAGCAGAGATCCCATCACGAACACTGAAGCTTTCTTT
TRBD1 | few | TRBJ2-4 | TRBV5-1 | CASSFSGGNNIQYF | TGCGCCAGCAGCTTCTCAGGGGGTAACAACATTCAGTACTTC
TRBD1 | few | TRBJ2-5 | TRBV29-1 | CSGGQGLETQYF | TGCAGCGGGGGACAGGGTCTAGAGACCCAGTACTTC
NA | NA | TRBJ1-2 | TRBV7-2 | CASSLSWGGYTF | TGTGCCAGCAGCTTATCGTGGGGGGGCTACACCTTC
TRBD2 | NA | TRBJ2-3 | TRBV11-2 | CASSFPFLAGGPYGTQYF | TGTGCCAGCAGCTTTCCCTTCCTAGCGGGGGGGCCATACGGCACGCAGTATTTT
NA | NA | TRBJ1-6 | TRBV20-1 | CSAPSAPNSPLHF | TGCAGTGCCCCGTCAGCCCCGAATTCACCCCTCCACTTT
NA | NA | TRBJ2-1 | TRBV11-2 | CASSFTPPYNEQFF | TGTGCCAGCAGCTTTACACCGCCCTACAATGAGCAGTTCTTC
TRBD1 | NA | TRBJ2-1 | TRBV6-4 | CASSVDRAYLFNEQFF | TGTGCCAGCAGTGTGGACAGGGCCTACCTCTTCAATGAGCAGTTCTTC
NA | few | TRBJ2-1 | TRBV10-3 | CAISESMVAEQFF | TGTGCCATCAGTGAGTCGATGGTGGCTGAGCAGTTCTTC
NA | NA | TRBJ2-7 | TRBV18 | CASSTRVGNGERYF | TGTGCCAGCTCGACTCGGGTGGGGAATGGCGAGCGGTACTTC